Below, 17 T cell receptor beta chains from the same sample are listed, as sequenced in a study of Graves' ophthalmopathy and Graves' hyperthyroidism. TCR beta CDR3 regions were amplified from RNA transcripts. HTBI-primed first-round RT-PCR preceded second-round multiplex PCR. TCRdb processed the multiplex PCR reads anew with MiXCR; each CDR3 protein has one entry. The sample carries approximately 160,000 distinct CDR3 sequences, approximately 40% recorded once. Sequenced: peripheral blood. These receptors were collected from a young man with Graves' ophthalmopathy.

This clonotype is classed as medium-sized (0.01 to 0.1%). The chain joins TRBV29-1 to TRBJ2-2; D remains ambiguous. Germline lookup yields CDR1 SQVTM and CDR2 ANQGSEA. The V gene lost 4 bases and the J gene lost 8 bases, with 14 bases spanning the gap. CDR3 length: 13 amino acids. CDR3 DNA: TGCAGCGTTGGGAGAACCGGGTGGGGGGAGCTGTTTTTT. It specifies CSVGRTGWGELFF.

The rearrangement uses TRBV10-3 and TRBJ1-1; D is unresolved. V was clipped by 2 bases and J by 2 bases, with 6 bases between them. The CDR3 is 13 amino acids. CDR1 and CDR2 (germline): ENHRY, SYGVKD. CDR3 nucleotides: TGTGCCATCAGTGAGGCCATAAACACTGAAGCTTTCTTT. Translation: CAISEAINTEAFF.

The chain uses TRBV6-1 and TRBJ2-5; 7 bases line up with TRBD1. The CDR3 sequence is 15 residues long. Germline CDR1 and CDR2: MNHNS and SASEGT. V gave up 6 bases and J gave up 7 bases; unmatched junction bases: 14. The CDR3 sequence: CASSAAGTDLGTQYF. In DNA, the CDR3 is TGTGCCAGCAGCGCTGCTGGGACAGACTTAGGGACCCAGTACTTC.

This clonotype appeared many times. This rearrangement joins TRBV6-2 or TRBV6-3 to TRBJ2-7; D may be TRBD2 (6 bases). V was shortened by 6 bases and J by 0 bases, with 15 bases between the two germline ends. Germline V gene data show CDR1 as MNHEY and CDR2 as SVGEGT. The CDR3 sequence is 15 residues long. The CDR3 is CASSLRGTGSYEQYF. CDR3 bases: TGTGCCAGCAGCCTCCGCGGGACCGGCTCCTACGAGCAGTACTTC.

This clonotype was seen only a few times. The chain combines TRBV6-1 with TRBJ2-2; 7 nucleotides match TRBD2. V gave up 4 bases and J gave up 2 bases; unmatched junction bases: 4. The CDR3 covers 15 residues. Germline V gene sequence: CDR1 MNHNS, CDR2 SASEGT. The CDR3, as DNA: TGTGCCAGCAGTGCGCTAGCGGCCAACACCGGGGAGCTGTTTTTT. Encoded protein: CASSALAANTGELFF.

The chain couples TRBV27 to TRBJ2-2, with D maybe TRBD1 (6 bases). The V end was cut by 5 bases, the J end by 5 bases, with 15 bases between. Germline-derived CDR1 and CDR2 are MNHEY and SMNVEV (reference sequence). This CDR3 is built from 15 residues. The CDR3: CASSHRTVETGELFF. The CDR3 DNA reads as TGTGCCAGCAGTCACCGGACAGTAGAGACCGGGGAGCTGTTTTTT.

In regard to this clonotype: An end of the junction does not agree with germline; a read error may underlie this. CDR3 sequence: CASTAEVRGFPNF. The CDR3 DNA reads as TGTGCCAGCACCGCCGAAGTCAGGGGATTTCCGAACTTC. The gene calls are TRBV28 and TRBJ2-7; the D gene is possibly TRBD1 (6 bases). This CDR3 has 13 amino acids. CDR1 is MDHEN and CDR2 is SYDVKM in the germline V gene.

This clonotype was picked up many times. The chain links TRBV28 to TRBJ2-7; D is undetermined. Germline V CDR1 and CDR2: MDHEN, SYDVKM. Trimming shortened V by 6 bases and J by 4 bases, and 4 bases separated the two germline ends. The CDR3 has 10 amino acids. The CDR3 region has the DNA TGTGCCAGCAGGAAATACGAGCAGTACTTC. It translates to CASRKYEQYF.

This clonotype was seen many times. The rearrangement joins TRBV6-2 or TRBV6-3 to TRBJ1-5; D is possibly TRBD1 (6 bases). The CDR3 is made up of 17 amino acids. The V end was cut by 8 bases, the J end by 6 bases, with 26 bases between. From germline, CDR1 is MNHEY and CDR2 SVGEGT. The CDR3 DNA reads as TGTGCCAGCTGCCGAGGGCAGGGGCCTCCCGGGGGTCAGCCCCAGCATTTT. Translation gives CASCRGQGPPGGQPQHF.

This clonotype was seen at least ten times. The chain carries TRBV24-1 and TRBJ2-5; 7 positions agree with TRBD1. Germline CDR1 is KGHDR and CDR2 is SFDVKD. The CDR3 loop spans 14 amino acids. The V segment lost 2 bases and the J segment 1 base; nucleotides outside the gene matches: 0. The CDR3 sequence is CATSDWDSQETQYF. For the CDR3, the DNA is TGTGCCACCAGTGATTGGGACAGCCAAGAGACCCAGTACTTC.

The rearrangement uses TRBV6-2 or TRBV6-3 and TRBJ1-1; 7 positions match TRBD1. Germline CDR1 and CDR2: MNHEY and SVGEGT. The J segment lost 5 bases and the V segment lost 6 bases, leaving 6 bases of the junction unmatched. CDR3 length equals 13 residues. CDR3 DNA: TGTGCCAGCAGGCAACAGGGGAGGACTGAAGCTTTCTTT. Translation: CASRQQGRTEAFF.

The V gene is TRBV6-2 or TRBV6-3, the J gene TRBJ2-2; D gene uncertain. The germline V gene has CDR1 MNHEY and CDR2 SVGEGT. V dropped 0 bases and J dropped 4 bases, with 9 bases sitting between them. The CDR3 has 15 amino acids. The CDR3 sequence: CASSYSGRSTGELFF. CDR3 nucleotides: TGTGCCAGCAGTTACTCGGGCAGGTCCACCGGGGAGCTGTTTTTT.

This clonotype was seen ten or more times. The gene calls are TRBV7-2 and TRBJ2-7; perhaps TRBD2 as D (5 bases). The germline gives CDR1 SGHTA, CDR2 FQGNSA. This CDR3 spans 14 amino acids. V was trimmed by 2 bases and J by 5 bases, leaving 13 bases between them. The CDR3 protein is CASSLLGMTNEQYF. CDR3 nucleotides: TGTGCCAGCAGCTTACTGGGAATGACTAACGAGCAGTACTTC.

The gene calls are TRBV28 and TRBJ1-1, with 9 bases that match TRBD1. The ends lost 6 bases at V and 4 bases at J; junction bases unmatched: 9. The CDR3 is made up of 15 amino acids. Germline loops: CDR1 MDHEN, CDR2 SYDVKM. CDR3 in amino acids: CASRPTGGQGTEAFF. Written as DNA, the CDR3 is TGTGCCAGCAGGCCTACAGGGGGCCAGGGCACTGAAGCTTTCTTT.

This clonotype has more than one count but fewer than ten. The chain employs TRBV19 and TRBJ1-5; TRBD1 matches 8 bases. The ends lost 6 bases at V and 3 bases at J; junction bases unmatched: 7. In germline, CDR1 is LNHDA, CDR2 SQIVND (reference sequence). The CDR3 runs to 15 residues. The CDR3 here is CASRWDRQDNQPQHF. CDR3 nucleotides: TGTGCCAGTAGATGGGACAGGCAGGACAATCAGCCCCAGCATTTT.

V gene TRBV28 combines with J gene TRBJ1-1; no clear D gene. Trimming left V 3 bases short and J 9 bases short, with 8 bases between. This CDR3 region has 11 residues. Germline V gene data show CDR1 as MDHEN and CDR2 as SYDVKM. This CDR3 is CASSLRRKAFF. Here the CDR3 DNA reads TGTGCCAGCAGTTTGAGAAGGAAAGCTTTCTTT. The variable domain in full, completed from reference TRBV28 and TRBJ1-1, reads DVKVTQSSRYLVKRTGEKVFLECVQDMDHENMFWYRQDPGLGLRLIYFSYDVKMKEKGDIPEGYSVSREKKERFSLILESASTNQTSMYLCASSLRRKAFFGQGTRLTVV.

This clonotype was picked up a small number of times. This rearrangement joins TRBV12-3 or TRBV12-4 to TRBJ1-1, with D unresolved. This CDR3 is built from 11 residues. V lost 2 bases and J 8 bases, leaving 6 bases between the germline ends. The CDR3 coding sequence is TGTGCCAGCAGTTTATTAGGAGAAGCTTTCTTT. Translated, it gives CASSLLGEAFF.